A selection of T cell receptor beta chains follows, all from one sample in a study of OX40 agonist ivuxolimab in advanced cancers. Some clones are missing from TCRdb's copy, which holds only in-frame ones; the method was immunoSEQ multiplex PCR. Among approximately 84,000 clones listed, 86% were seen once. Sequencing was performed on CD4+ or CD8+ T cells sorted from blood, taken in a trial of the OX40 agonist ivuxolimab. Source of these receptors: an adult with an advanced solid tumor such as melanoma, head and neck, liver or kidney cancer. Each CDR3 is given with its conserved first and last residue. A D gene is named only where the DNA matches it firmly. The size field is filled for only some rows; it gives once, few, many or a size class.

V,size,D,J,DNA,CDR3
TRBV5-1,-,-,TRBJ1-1,TGCGCCAGCAGATATGACAGATCTGAAGCTTTCTTT,CASRYDRSEAFF
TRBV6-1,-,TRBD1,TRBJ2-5,TGTGCCAGCAGGCTGGACAGGGGCGAGACCCAGTACTTC,CASRLDRGETQYF
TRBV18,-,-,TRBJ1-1,TGTGCCAGCTCACCACGGCAAGCTGCTGAAGCTTTCTTT,CASSPRQAAEAFF
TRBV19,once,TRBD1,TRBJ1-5,TGTGCCAGTAGCTCAATCCCAGGGGGCGTTCAGCCCCAGCATTTT,CASSSIPGGVQPQHF
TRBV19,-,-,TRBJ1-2,TGTGCCAGTAGAATGGCCCACGCGGGGCTGGACTATGGCTACACCTTC,CASRMAHAGLDYGYTF
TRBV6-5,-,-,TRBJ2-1,TGTGCCAGCACCCCGTCCGGGTACAATGAGCAGTTCTTC,CASTPSGYNEQFF
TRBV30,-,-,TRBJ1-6,TGTGCCTGGAGCCCCCCGAAGAGCTCCTATAATTCACCCCTCCACTTT,CAWSPPKSSYNSPLHF
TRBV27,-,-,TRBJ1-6,TGTGCCAGCAGTTCCGGGTATAATTCACCCCTCCACTTT,CASSSGYNSPLHF
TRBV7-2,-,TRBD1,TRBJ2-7,TGTGCCAGCAGCTTACGTAGGGGGCGCGAGCAGTACTTC,CASSLRRGREQYF
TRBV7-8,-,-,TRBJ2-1,TGTGCCAGCAGCTTAAATCGGGTTAATGAGCAGTTCTTC,CASSLNRVNEQFF
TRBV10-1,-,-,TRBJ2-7,TGCGCCAGCAGGATTTTTGGCGGGCCCTTCTACGAGCAGTACTTC,CASRIFGGPFYEQYF
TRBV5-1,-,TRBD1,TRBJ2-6,TGCGCCAGCGCCCGGGGGACAGGGCTCTCTGGTGGGGCCAACGTCCTGACTTTC,CASARGTGLSGGANVLTF
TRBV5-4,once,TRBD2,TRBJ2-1,TGTGCCAGCAGCTTGTTAGCGGGGGGGCCGTATGAGCAGTTCTTC,CASSLLAGGPYEQFF
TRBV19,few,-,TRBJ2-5,TGTGCCAGTAGTATCTCAGGGGGGAAAGAGACCCAGTACTTC,CASSISGGKETQYF
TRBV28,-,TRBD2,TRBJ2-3,TGTGCCAGCAGTACCTTTAGCGGGGGGGATGGAGATACGCAGTATTTT,CASSTFSGGDGDTQYF
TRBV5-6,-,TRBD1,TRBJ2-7,TGTGCCAGCATTCGCATCCGGGACAGCTCCTACGAGCAGTACTTC,CASIRIRDSSYEQYF
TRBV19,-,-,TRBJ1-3,TGTGCCAGCTTAAGGGCCCCTGGAAACACCATATATTTT,CASLRAPGNTIYF
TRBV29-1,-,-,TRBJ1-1,TGCAGCGTTGAAGATGGCGGTAGGAGGGCAGGAGCTTTCTTT,CSVEDGGRRAGAFF
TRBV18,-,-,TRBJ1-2,TGTGCCAGCTCACCAAACAAGGCGAACTATGGCTACACCTTC,CASSPNKANYGYTF